This record looks at one TCR beta chain sequence and its context. Original processing methods: Amplification with reference gene primers provided the estimates of nucleated cell counts. The data were produced by immunoSEQ multiplex PCR, yet TCRdb's version contains in-frame clones alone and is incomplete. The V and J calls and the clone size are those of that table, but D and trimming were determined from the DNA. This table holds about 400,000 clones, more than 75% found once. This specimen belongs to a study of blood T cell repertoires in COVID-19. Study overall: Spain, Italy and the United States supplied samples that represented acute and convalescent COVID-19. Nucleic acid was either cDNA or gDNA, and it came from T cells, B-cell-depleted T cells, or PBMCs.

From germline, CDR1 is MNHNS and CDR2 SASEGT. V dropped 2 bases and J dropped 4 bases, with 11 bases sitting between them. The CDR3 extends over 14 amino acids. The rearrangement links TRBV6-1 to TRBJ1-2, with no clear D. The sample was peripheral blood. The source of this sequence is a human donor in a cohort sampled during active COVID-19. CDR3 in amino acids: CASSEQAGFYGYTF. The CDR3 coding sequence is TGTGCCAGCAGTGAACAAGCAGGATTCTATGGCTACACCTTC.